This T cell receptor (beta chain) came from a study of graft-versus-host responses after intestinal transplantation. Study-level background: Transplants given to recipients were multivisceral, liver-intestinal, or isolated intestinal. Anti-thymocyte globulin induction, then tacrolimus and steroids for about 3 years, went to all recipients. Study-wide results and caveats: An association linked early post-transplant HvG declines with peak circulating GvH clone levels. Marrow from the recipient contained GvH clones, some of which had appeared first in ileum or blood.

The protocol was immunoSEQ multiplex PCR, while the TCRdb copy is restricted to in-frame clones and leaves out a portion. The sample comprises 43,000 or so clones, over 85% of which are singletons, and 5.5% to 6% rests with the top ten. Comment on this clone: The target antigen is unknown.

Germline V lookup: CDR1 SGDLS, CDR2 YYNGEE. The CDR3 runs to 15 residues. Unmatched junction bases numbered 11, after V lost 3 bases and J lost 8 bases. The rearrangement uses TRBV9 and TRBJ2-1; TRBD1 aligns across 7 bases. The specimen was PBMCs, collected 750 to 850 days after a first intestinal transplant, on the day of a second. The sequence was collected from a human patient who received an intestinal transplant, so some T cells may come from the graft donor. CDR3 protein: CASSGTGNTGDEQFF. The DNA of the CDR3 is TGTGCCAGCAGCGGGACAGGCAATACCGGGGATGAGCAGTTCTTC.